This is a list of T cell receptor beta chains from one sample in a study of metastatic and nonmetastatic thyroid tumors. MiXCR reprocessed the PCR reads for TCRdb. Of some 31,000 clones listed, approximately 7.4% are singletons. Source material: blood. These receptor sequences come from a female donor with papillary thyroid cancer or a benign thyroid nodule (not recorded which). Some clones in this sample may be carry-over from other donors' samples. CDR3s include the opening cysteine and the closing phenylalanine or tryptophan. The D gene is left open where the match is weak. Clone size is shown for a subset of rows, as once, few, many or a class of expanded clone.

>TRBV18|.|TRBJ1-2|many
TGTGCCAGCTCACCGCTTATATCGGCGGAAAACTATGGCTACACCTTC
CASSPLISAENYGYTF
>TRBV6-2/TRBV6-3|.|TRBJ1-1|many
TGTGCCAGCAGTTACTCAATCACTGAAGCTTTCTTT
CASSYSITEAFF
>TRBV6-1|.|TRBJ2-5|many
TGTGCCAGCAGTGAAAGAGGTCAGGCAGAGACCCAGTACTTC
CASSERGQAETQYF
>TRBV3-1|.|TRBJ1-1|many
TGTGCCAGCAGTCTGACAGGTAAAGACGCTGAAGCTTTCTTT
CASSLTGKDAEAFF
>TRBV6-1|.|TRBJ2-2|few
TGTGCCAGCAGGATCACCGGGGAGCTGTTTTTT
CASRITGELFF
>TRBV11-1|TRBD1|TRBJ2-3|few
TGTGCCACGGCGAAAACTAGGACAGGGATTCAGTTCACAGATACGCAGTATTTT
CATAKTRTGIQFTDTQYF
>TRBV7-9|TRBD1|TRBJ1-4|many
TGTGCCAGCAGCCGATGGGACAGTGGTAATGAAAAACTGTTTTTT
CASSRWDSGNEKLFF
>TRBV20-1|TRBD2|TRBJ2-3|many
TGCAGTGCTAGAGGGACTAGCGGGGGGAGTGGAACTAGCACAGATACGCAGTATTTT
CSARGTSGGSGTSTDTQYF
>TRBV19|TRBD1|TRBJ1-1|many
TGTGCCAGTCGGCCCCGGGACAGGGGGCGTCTGGACACTGAAGCTTTCTTT
CASRPRDRGRLDTEAFF
>TRBV5-4|TRBD2|TRBJ2-3|.
TGTGCTAGCATCTTGGTCTCTAGCGGGGGGCAACTCACAGATACGCAGTATTTT
CASILVSSGGQLTDTQYF
>TRBV2|.|TRBJ1-6|many
TGTGCCAGCAGTGAAGCGGGCAGCTCACCCCTCCACTTT
CASSEAGSSPLHF
>TRBV7-3|TRBD1|TRBJ1-1|many
TGTGCCAGCAGCCCGAGGACAGGGTCCGACACTGAAGCTTTCTTT
CASSPRTGSDTEAFF
>TRBV28|.|TRBJ1-1|.
TGTGCCAGCAGTTTAATTACCCCAACAGGGCTGACAGACACTGGAGCTTTCTTT
CASSLITPTGLTDTGAFF
>TRBV12-3/TRBV12-4|.|TRBJ1-2|many
TGTGCCAGCTGCGGGGTCAAACCGGGTGGCTACACCTTC
CASCGVKPGGYTF
>TRBV11-2|TRBD1|TRBJ2-7|many
TGTGCCAGCAGCCTGAATTGGGGACAGGGACGCTCCTACGAGCAGTACTTC
CASSLNWGQGRSYEQYF
>TRBV11-2|.|TRBJ1-2|many
TGTGCCAGCAGCTTAGTCGTGGGGGAGGGCTACACCTTC
CASSLVVGEGYTF
>TRBV7-2|TRBD1|TRBJ2-2|.
TGTGCCAGCAGCCAGAGGGGGCTGAACACCGGGGAGCTGTTTTTT
CASSQRGLNTGELFF